This T cell receptor beta chain was recorded in a study of spatial heterogeneity in lung cancer. Trimming cost V 1 base and J 1 base, with 10 bases left between them. Germline V gene data show CDR1 as MNHEY and CDR2 as SMNVEV (reference sequence). The CDR3 is 15 amino acids. TCRdb re-called the 5' RACE reads with MiXCR, one entry per CDR3 protein. This table has 60,000 to 75,000 distinct CDR3 sequences, approximately 6% appearing once. Time point described: sample taken at primary tumor resection. This clonotype was sampled from a female donor with early-stage non-small cell lung cancer. The chain has TRBV27 and TRBJ1-1, with D unclear. The specimen was PBMCs, collected at surgery. This chain's CDR3 is CASSLFPNGNTEAFF. CDR3 sequence (DNA): TGTGCCAGCAGTTTATTCCCGAATGGGAACACTGAAGCTTTCTTT.